Included here is one T cell receptor (beta chain) sequence, with context. What it binds is not known. These data originate in a study of T cells expressing NK-cell markers. Study-level background: It was sorted CD3+CD56+NKG2C+, CD3+CD56+NKG2C- and CD3+CD56-NKG2C+ T cells that supplied the TCR beta repertoires. Within the sequenced cohort of eight donors, seven exhibited HCMV seropositivity and one was seronegative.

CDR3 length: 14 amino acids. The study, taken as a whole, reports: The study found dominant NKG2C+ clonotypes at roughly 1.0-7.5% of CD8+ T cells in about 6 donors. These clonotypes, the leaders elsewhere, also led the CD3+CD56-NKG2C+ fraction in four donors.

For each CDR3 protein, TCRdb gives one entry from its re-call of the 5' RACE reads, without DNA. With over 200,000 distinct CDR3 sequences in the sample, the ten largest clones hold around 0.42%. This TCR was recovered from a man aged 18 to 29 in good health. J is TRBJ1-6 and V is TRBV12-3 or TRBV12-4; TCRdb designates TRBD1, a call that cannot be tested without DNA. Sequencing was done on a sample of blood T cells: a sorted CD56 or NKG2C T cell subset, CD4+ or CD8+ T cells, or bulk PBMC T cells (not recorded which). This CDR3 reads CASRATGEDSPLHF.